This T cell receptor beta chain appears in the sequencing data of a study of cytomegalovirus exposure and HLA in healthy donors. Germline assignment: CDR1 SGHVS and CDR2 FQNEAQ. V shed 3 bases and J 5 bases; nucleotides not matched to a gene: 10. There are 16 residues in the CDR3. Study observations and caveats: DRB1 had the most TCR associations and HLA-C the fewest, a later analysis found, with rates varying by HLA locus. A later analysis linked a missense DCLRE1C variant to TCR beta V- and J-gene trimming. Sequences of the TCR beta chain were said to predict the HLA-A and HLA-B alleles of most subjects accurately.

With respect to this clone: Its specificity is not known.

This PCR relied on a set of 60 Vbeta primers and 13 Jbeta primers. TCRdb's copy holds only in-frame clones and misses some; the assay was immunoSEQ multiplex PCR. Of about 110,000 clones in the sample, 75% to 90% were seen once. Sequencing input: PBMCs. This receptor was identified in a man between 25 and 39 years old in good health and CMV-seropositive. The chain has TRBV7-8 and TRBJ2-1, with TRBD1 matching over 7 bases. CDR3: CASSFGTASLHNEQFF. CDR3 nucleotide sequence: TGTGCCAGCAGCTTCGGGACAGCGAGCCTTCACAATGAGCAGTTCTTC.